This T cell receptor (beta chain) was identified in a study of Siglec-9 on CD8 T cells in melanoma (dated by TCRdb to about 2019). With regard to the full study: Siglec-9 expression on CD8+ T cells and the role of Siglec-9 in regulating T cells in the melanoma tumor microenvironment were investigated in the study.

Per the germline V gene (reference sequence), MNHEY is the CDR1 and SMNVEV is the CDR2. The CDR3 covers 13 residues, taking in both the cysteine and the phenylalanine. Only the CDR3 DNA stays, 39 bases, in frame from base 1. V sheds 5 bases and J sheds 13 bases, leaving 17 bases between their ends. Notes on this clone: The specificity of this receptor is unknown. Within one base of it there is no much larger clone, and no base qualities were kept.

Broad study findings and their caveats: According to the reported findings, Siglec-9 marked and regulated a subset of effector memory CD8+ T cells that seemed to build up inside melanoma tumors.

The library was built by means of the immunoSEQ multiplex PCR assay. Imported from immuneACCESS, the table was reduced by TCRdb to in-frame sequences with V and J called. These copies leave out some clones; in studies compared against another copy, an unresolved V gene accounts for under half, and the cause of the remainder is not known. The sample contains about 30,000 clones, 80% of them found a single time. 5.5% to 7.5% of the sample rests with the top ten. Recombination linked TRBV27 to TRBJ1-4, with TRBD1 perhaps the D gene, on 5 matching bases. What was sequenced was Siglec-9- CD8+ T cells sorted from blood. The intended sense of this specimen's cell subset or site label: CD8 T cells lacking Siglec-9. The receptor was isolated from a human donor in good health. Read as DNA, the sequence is TGTGCCAGCAGTAGGGATAGGGACTCAGGACTGTTTTTT. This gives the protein CASSRDRDSGLFF. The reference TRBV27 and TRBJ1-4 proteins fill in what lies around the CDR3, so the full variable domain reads EAQVTQNPRYLITVTGKKLTVTCSQNMNHEYMSWYRQDPGLGLRQIYYSMNVEVTDKGDVPEGYKVSRKEKRNFPLILESPSPNQTSLYFCASSRDRDSGLFFGSGTQLSVL.